Listed here are 28 T cell receptor beta chains from one sample, sequenced in a study of CD8+CD57+ T cells in acquired aplastic anemia. It was genomic DNA that served as the template for profiling TCR beta VDJ and CDR3. TCRdb re-called the reads with MiXCR, one entry per CDR3 protein. The sample lists about 80,000 distinct CDR3 sequences; approximately 45% were seen once. Material for sequencing was sorted CD4+, CD8+, or CD8+CD57+ T cells (not recorded which) from PBMCs. The origin of the receptors is a human donor in good health, serving as a control.

This clonotype was observed many times. This chain links TRBV13 with TRBJ1-1; 7 positions agree with TRBD1. This CDR3 has 12 amino acids. Trimming cost V 5 bases and J 8 bases; bases outside gene matches: 5. Germline V gives CDR1 PRHDT, CDR2 FYEKMQ (reference sequence). The CDR3 protein is CASSLRQGEAFF. DNA for the CDR3: TGTGCCAGCAGCCTCCGACAGGGCGAAGCTTTCTTT.

J is TRBJ2-7 and V is TRBV15; D remains unclear. Between the trimmed V and J ends, which lost 0 bases and 3 bases, there was a span of 6 bases. CDR1 and CDR2 from the germline V gene are LNHNV and YYDKDF (reference sequence). There are 13 residues in the CDR3. The CDR3 DNA reads TGTGCCACCAGCAGAGATCCGGGCTACGAGCAGTACTTC. Protein sequence: CATSRDPGYEQYF.

The rearrangement links TRBV9 to TRBJ1-4; D not resolved. This CDR3 contains 11 residues. Germline V gives CDR1 SGDLS, CDR2 YYNGEE. V was clipped by 5 bases and J by 7 bases, with 6 bases between them. This chain's CDR3 is CASSDGEKLFF. CDR3 nucleotides: TGTGCCAGCAGTGACGGTGAAAAACTGTTTTTT.

The chain combines TRBV24-1 with TRBJ1-2; D not resolved. Germline CDR1 is KGHDR and CDR2 is SFDVKD. V was trimmed by 2 bases and J by 4 bases, leaving 7 bases between them. This CDR3 comprises 13 residues. The CDR3 region is CATSDSSSYGYTF. In DNA form, the CDR3 reads TGTGCCACCAGTGATTCGTCGAGCTATGGCTACACCTTC.

This clonotype was seen many times. The chain is built from TRBV20-1 and TRBJ1-1, with TRBD1 matching over 8 bases. Looked up from germline, CDR1 is DFQATT and CDR2 is SNEGSKA (reference sequence). The ends lost 2 bases at V and 0 bases at J; junction bases unmatched: 5. The CDR3 is made up of 15 amino acids. CDR3 sequence: CSARSDRDLNTEAFF. The CDR3, as DNA: TGCAGTGCTAGATCGGACAGGGACCTGAACACTGAAGCTTTCTTT.

The sample holds many counts of this clonotype. The chain is built from TRBV20-1 and TRBJ2-3, with D hard to call. Germline CDR1 reads DFQATT; CDR2 reads SNEGSKA (reference sequence). The CDR3 runs 12 residues. The ends were cut back, 0 bases at V and 12 bases at J, with 13 bases in the middle. The CDR3 region is CSAREGTPSQYF. The CDR3 DNA reads TGCAGTGCTAGAGAAGGCACCCCCTCCCAGTATTTT.

This clonotype was counted ten times or more. The V call is TRBV25-1, the J call TRBJ2-1; the match to TRBD2 covers 7 bases. Germline CDR1 reads MGHDK; CDR2 reads SYGVNS. The CDR3 has 18 amino acids. Trimming cost V 5 bases and J 0 bases; bases outside gene matches: 13. The CDR3 nucleotides are TGTGCCAGCAGTCACCCCCGGACTAGTCCGGCCTCCTACAATGAGCAGTTCTTC. Its protein product is CASSHPRTSPASYNEQFF.

This clonotype has only a few counts. A single base separates this from a much larger clone, so it may be a read error. This chain uses TRBV7-2 with TRBJ2-7; D perhaps matches TRBD2 (5 bases). Deletions cut 3 bases from V and 0 bases from J, with 9 bases between. CDR1 is SGHTA, CDR2 FQGNSA, per germline. The CDR3 spans 14 residues. CDR3: CASSLGEDSYEQYF. CDR3 nucleotide sequence: TGTGCCAGCAGCTTGGGAGAGGACTCCTACGAGCAGTACTTC.

The chain joins TRBV2 to TRBJ2-5, with 10 bases that match TRBD2. The CDR3 is 16 amino acids. Germline-derived CDR1 and CDR2 are SNHLY and FYNNEI. V lost 3 bases, J lost 4 bases, and 8 bases stayed unmatched. As DNA, the CDR3 is TGTGCCAGCAGTGAGGAGACTAGCGGGTATGGAGAGACCCAGTACTTC. Translation gives CASSEETSGYGETQYF. Complete variable domain (other parts from reference TRBV2 and TRBJ2-5): EPEVTQTPSHQVTQMGQEVILRCVPISNHLYFYWYRQILGQKVEFLVSFYNNEISEKSEIFDDQFSVERPDGSNFTLKIRSTKLEDSAMYFCASSEETSGYGETQYFGPGTRLLVL.

Only a few counts were recorded for this clonotype. This chain joins TRBV19 and TRBJ1-6; TRBD1 matches 10 bases. This CDR3 has 14 residues. Losses at the gene ends were 10 bases for V and 8 bases for J; bases not matched to a gene: 8. The V gene's germline CDR1 is LNHDA and CDR2 SQIVND (reference sequence). DNA of the CDR3: TGTGCCACTCGTTGGGGGACAGGGGATTCACCCCTCCACTTT. This codes for CATRWGTGDSPLHF.

This chain uses TRBV25-1 with TRBJ2-3; possibly TRBD2 for D (6 bases). CDR1 and CDR2 from the germline V gene are MGHDK and SYGVNS. The germline V and J ends were trimmed by 7 bases and 8 bases, with 16 bases remaining between them. The CDR3 is 13 residues long. This chain's CDR3 is CASKRERDSTQYF. As DNA, the CDR3 is TGTGCCAGCAAGAGGGAGAGGGACTCTACGCAGTATTTT.

This clonotype was seen a few times. Given a much more abundant clone one base away, this may be a read error. This chain connects TRBV25-1 to TRBJ2-7; the D call may be TRBD1 or TRBD2 (5 bases each). This CDR3 is 13 amino acids long. Germline V gene data show CDR1 as MGHDK and CDR2 as SYGVNS. V lost 7 bases and J lost 0, with 10 bases in between. The CDR3, as DNA: TGTGCCAGCATTCGGGGCAGCTCCTACGAGCAGTACTTC. It specifies CASIRGSSYEQYF.

This clonotype was seen many times. This sequence joins TRBV15 and TRBJ2-7, with D unresolved. The CDR3 is 12 residues long. The germline V gene has CDR1 LNHNV and CDR2 YYDKDF (reference sequence). V was pared by 10 bases and J by 1 base, with 11 bases between. The CDR3 is CAISDGSYEQYF. The CDR3 bases are TGTGCCATCTCAGACGGATCCTACGAGCAGTACTTC.

This clonotype was found many times. The rearrangement joins TRBV7-9 to TRBJ2-1; D unclear. In germline, CDR1 is SEHNR, CDR2 FQNEAQ (reference sequence). This CDR3 has 13 amino acids. Trimming removed 5 bases from V and 1 base from J, with 6 bases in between. The CDR3 reads CASSPGSYNEQFF. The CDR3 coding sequence is TGTGCCAGCAGCCCAGGTTCCTACAATGAGCAGTTCTTC.

This clonotype was recorded at least ten times. The chain employs TRBV5-5 and TRBJ1-2, with a weak D call TRBD1 (5 bases). Trimming cost V 1 base and J 4 bases, with 14 bases left between them. The CDR3 covers 15 residues. CDR1 and CDR2 from the germline V gene are SGHKS and YYEKEE (reference sequence). This CDR3 is CASSLWGNDFYGYTF. The CDR3 nucleotides are TGTGCCAGCAGCTTGTGGGGCAACGATTTCTATGGCTACACCTTC.

This chain uses TRBV11-1 with TRBJ2-1; 9 bases match TRBD2. From germline, CDR1 is SGHAT and CDR2 FQDESV (reference sequence). This CDR3 is 16 amino acids long. Trimming cost V 4 bases and J 7 bases; bases outside gene matches: 11. This chain's CDR3 is CASSSGASGRLNEQFF. The CDR3 DNA is TGTGCCAGCAGCTCCGGTGCCAGCGGGAGGCTGAATGAGCAGTTCTTC. Looking up the rest from reference TRBV11-1 and TRBJ2-1 gives the full variable domain: EAEVAQSPRYKITEKSQAVAFWCDPISGHATLYWYRQILGQGPELLVQFQDESVVDDSQLPKDRFSAERLKGVDSTLKIQPAELGDSAMYLCASSSGASGRLNEQFFGPGTRLTVL.

The chain combines TRBV14 with TRBJ2-7; 7 nucleotides align to TRBD1. The junction had 3 bases not matched to a gene; V was cut back by 2 bases and J by 2 bases. CDR1 and CDR2 from the germline V gene are SGHDN and FVKESK. CDR3 length: 14 residues. CDR3 bases: TGTGCCAGCAGCCAAAGCAGGGGGACCTACGAGCAGTACTTC. Its protein is CASSQSRGTYEQYF.

The chain is built from TRBV2 and TRBJ2-3; 13 nucleotides match TRBD2. Per the germline V gene, CDR1 is SNHLY and CDR2 is FYNNEI. The CDR3 consists of 15 residues. The trim removed 5 bases at V and 5 bases at J, leaving 4 bases unmatched. Written as DNA, the CDR3 is TGTGCCAGCAGTTGGACTAGCGGGGGCGGAGATACGCAGTATTTT. Its translation: CASSWTSGGGDTQYF.

The chain employs TRBV7-9 and TRBJ1-4; D unclear. With 2 bases removed from V and 8 bases from J, the gap between germline ends came to 6 bases. From germline, CDR1 is SEHNR and CDR2 FQNEAQ (reference sequence). CDR3 length: 12 amino acids. CDR3 in DNA: TGTGCCAGCAGCTTACCAAGGGAAAAACTGTTTTTT. Translating it yields CASSLPREKLFF.

This clonotype was detected only a few times. Here the CDR3 reads CASTSDKSVNEKLFF. The CDR3 coding sequence is TGTGCCAGCACCTCGGACAAGAGTGTGAATGAAAAACTGTTTTTT. The genes are TRBV25-1 and TRBJ1-4; D possibly corresponds to TRBD1 (5 bases). The CDR3 consists of 15 residues. Germline loops: CDR1 MGHDK, CDR2 SYGVNS. V lost 7 bases and J lost 5, with 17 bases in between.

This clonotype appeared many times. The CDR3 loop is CASSESGQGNEKLFF. DNA for the CDR3: TGTGCCAGCAGTGAATCGGGACAGGGTAACGAAAAACTGTTTTTT. This chain joins TRBV2 and TRBJ1-4, with 9 bases fitting TRBD1. The CDR3 runs to 15 residues. The trim removed 2 bases at V and 8 bases at J, leaving 6 bases unmatched. CDR1 is SNHLY and CDR2 is FYNNEI in the germline V gene.

This chain connects TRBV25-1 to TRBJ1-2; D remains unclear. Trimming removed 1 base from V and 9 bases from J, with 6 bases in between. Per the germline V gene, CDR1 is MGHDK and CDR2 is SYGVNS. The CDR3 runs to 11 residues. The CDR3 DNA follows: TGTGCCAGCAGTGAATTAGGCCGCTACACCTTC. Its protein product is CASSELGRYTF.

This clonotype came up many times. This chain connects TRBV12-3 or TRBV12-4 to TRBJ1-1; perhaps TRBD1 as D (5 bases). This CDR3 has 14 amino acids. Deletions cut 6 bases from V and 0 bases from J, with 11 bases between. CDR3 region: CASSRDGMNTEAFF. The DNA for the CDR3 is TGTGCCAGCAGCCGGGACGGGATGAACACTGAAGCTTTCTTT.

The J gene is TRBJ2-3, the V gene TRBV7-9; 9 bases align to TRBD2. V was clipped by 6 bases and J by 4 bases; unmatched bases: 5. Germline V gene sequence: CDR1 SEHNR, CDR2 FQNEAQ (reference sequence). CDR3 length: 14 amino acids. The CDR3 sequence: CASRAAGGSDTQYF. CDR3 in DNA: TGTGCCAGCAGAGCAGCGGGAGGTTCAGATACGCAGTATTTT.

There are a few counts of this clonotype. CDR3 amino acids: CATSLRTGYGYTF. The CDR3 DNA follows: TGTGCCACCAGTTTACGGACAGGTTATGGCTACACCTTC. The J gene is TRBJ1-2, the V gene TRBV24-1; TRBD1 agrees at 7 bases. The germline V gene encodes CDR1 KGHDR and CDR2 SFDVKD. The CDR3 has 13 residues. V trimming: 6 bases; J trimming: 5 bases; junction bases outside the gene matches: 5.

This clonotype was seen a handful of times. V and J are TRBV6-5 and TRBJ1-1, with 9 bases matching TRBD1. This CDR3 is built from 13 residues. The ends lost 6 bases at V and 2 bases at J; junction bases unmatched: 1. Germline-derived CDR1 and CDR2 are MNHEY and SVGAGI. The CDR3 DNA follows: TGTGCCAGCAGGACAGGGGGAAACACTGAAGCTTTCTTT. Its translation is CASRTGGNTEAFF.

This clonotype has at least ten counts. The chain employs TRBV7-9 and TRBJ2-7; no reliable D call. Germline V CDR1 and CDR2: SEHNR, FQNEAQ (reference sequence). CDR3 length: 12 residues. Trimming stripped 6 bases from V and 5 bases from J, with 11 bases between. CDR3 coding DNA: TGTGCCAGCAGTCAGACTCAAAACGAGCAGTACTTC. This codes for CASSQTQNEQYF.

This clonotype was counted at least ten times. V is TRBV4-1 and J is TRBJ1-6, with D perhaps matching TRBD1 (6 bases). Looked up from germline, CDR1 is MGHRA and CDR2 is YSYEKL. The CDR3 length is 15 residues. V lost 1 base to trimming and J lost 10 bases, with 14 bases between them. CDR3 DNA: TGCGCCAGCAGCCAAGTGGGCAGGGGAGGCTCACCCCTCCACTTT. Translating gives CASSQVGRGGSPLHF.